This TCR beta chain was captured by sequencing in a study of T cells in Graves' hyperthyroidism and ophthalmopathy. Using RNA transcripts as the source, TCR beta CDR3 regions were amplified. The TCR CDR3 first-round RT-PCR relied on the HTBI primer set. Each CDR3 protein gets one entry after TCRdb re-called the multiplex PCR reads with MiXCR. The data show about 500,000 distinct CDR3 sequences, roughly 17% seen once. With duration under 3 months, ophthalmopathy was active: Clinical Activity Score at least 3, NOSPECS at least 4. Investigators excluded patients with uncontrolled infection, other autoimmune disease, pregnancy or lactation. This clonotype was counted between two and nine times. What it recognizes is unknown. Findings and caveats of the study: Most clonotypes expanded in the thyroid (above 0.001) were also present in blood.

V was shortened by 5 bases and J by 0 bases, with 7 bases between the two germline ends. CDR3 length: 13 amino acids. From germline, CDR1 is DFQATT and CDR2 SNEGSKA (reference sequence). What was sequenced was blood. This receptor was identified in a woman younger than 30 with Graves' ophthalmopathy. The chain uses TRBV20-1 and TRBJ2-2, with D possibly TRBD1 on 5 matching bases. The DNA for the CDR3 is TGCAGTGCTGGACAAGCGAACACCGGGGAGCTGTTTTTT. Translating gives CSAGQANTGELFF.